What follows describes a single T cell receptor beta chain. Its antigen remains unknown. The source of the sample is a study of T cells in localized non-small cell lung cancer. The germline V and J ends were trimmed by 3 bases and 1 base, with 15 bases remaining between them. The CDR3 extends over 17 amino acids. The germline V gene has CDR1 SGHTA and CDR2 FQGNSA. Findings and caveats of the study: Adjacent lung had a median around 60 of the 100 largest tumor clones. The study sequenced only one region of the tumor. As a result, intratumor heterogeneity could not be excluded and remains possible.

The assay was immunoSEQ multiplex PCR, and TCRdb's table has in-frame clones only and misses some. The sample contains tens of thousands of clones, around 79% of which appear only once. The receptor was isolated from a male donor aged 60 or over with stage III squamous cell lung carcinoma. The starting material was peripheral blood, obtained before any cancer treatment. This chain uses TRBV7-2 with TRBJ1-4, with D possibly matching TRBD1 (5 bases). The CDR3 reads CASSFTGGLGTNEKLFF. As DNA, the CDR3 is TGTGCCAGCAGCTTTACAGGTGGTTTGGGAACTAATGAAAAACTGTTTTTT.